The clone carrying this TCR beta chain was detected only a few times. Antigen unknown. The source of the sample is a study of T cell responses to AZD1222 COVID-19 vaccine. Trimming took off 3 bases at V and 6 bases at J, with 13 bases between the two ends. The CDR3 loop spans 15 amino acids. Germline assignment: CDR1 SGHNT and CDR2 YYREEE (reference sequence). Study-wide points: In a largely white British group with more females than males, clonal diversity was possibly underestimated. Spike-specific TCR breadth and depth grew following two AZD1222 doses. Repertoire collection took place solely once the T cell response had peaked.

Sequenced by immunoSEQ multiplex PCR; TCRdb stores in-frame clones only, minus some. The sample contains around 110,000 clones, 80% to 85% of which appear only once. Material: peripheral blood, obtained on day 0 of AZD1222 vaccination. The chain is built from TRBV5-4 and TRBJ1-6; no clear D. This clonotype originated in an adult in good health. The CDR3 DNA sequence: TGTGCCAGCAGCTCATCGCGGTATGGTAATTCACCCCTCCACTTT. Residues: CASSSSRYGNSPLHF.